This T cell receptor beta chain was profiled in a study of control samples from healthy donors and cancer patients. Generated by immunoSEQ multiplex PCR, the TCRdb table keeps only in-frame clones and is missing some. The top ten hold roughly 0.8% of the sample, which has roughly 49,000 clones, 85% to 95% seen once. CDR1 is SEHNR, CDR2 FQNEAQ, per germline (reference sequence). The CDR3 consists of 15 residues. V was shortened by 1 base and J by 0 bases, with 8 bases between the two germline ends. The receptor comes from a man aged 25 to 40 with colorectal cancer. The sequencing input was PBMCs. The V gene is TRBV7-9, the J gene TRBJ2-3; no firm D call. The CDR3 loop is CASSLGQFSTDTQYF. The DNA of the CDR3 is TGTGCCAGCAGCTTAGGGCAGTTCAGCACAGATACGCAGTATTTT.